Presented here are 9 T cell receptor beta chains from one specimen sequenced in a study of T cell responses to AZD1222 COVID-19 vaccine. TCRdb's table, derived via immunoSEQ multiplex PCR, lists solely in-frame clones and lacks some. The sample has some 200,000 clones; under 95% are singletons. The sequencing here drew on peripheral blood, taken on day 0 of AZD1222 vaccination. These receptors all stem from an adult in good health.

This chain uses TRBV9 with TRBJ1-3; possible D gene TRBD1, 6 bases. This CDR3 region has 15 residues. CDR1 and CDR2 (germline): SGDLS, YYNGEE. V was clipped by 6 bases and J by 1 base, with 14 bases between them. CDR3 in DNA: TGTGCCAGCACCAGACAGGACCTTTCTGGAAACACCATATATTTT. It yields the protein CASTRQDLSGNTIYF.

V gene TRBV2 combines with J gene TRBJ2-1; perhaps TRBD2 as D (5 bases). The CDR3 spans 13 residues. Trimming removed 9 bases at V and 1 base at J, with 10 bases between. Germline-derived CDR1 and CDR2 are SNHLY and FYNNEI. The DNA of the CDR3 is TGTGCCAGTGCCCGGGGATCCTACAATGAGCAGTTCTTC. It specifies CASARGSYNEQFF.

V and J are TRBV7-9 and TRBJ2-7; D gene uncertain. Looked up from germline, CDR1 is SEHNR and CDR2 is FQNEAQ (reference sequence). Trimming shortened V by 5 bases and J by 3 bases, and 23 bases separated the two germline ends. The CDR3 is 17 amino acids. Written as DNA, the CDR3 is TGTGCCAGCAGCGCTAAGGGTAGGGCAACCTCTTACTACGAGCAGTACTTC. It codes for CASSAKGRATSYYEQYF.

The CDR3 loop is CASSPETNSPLIVAYEQYF. Here the CDR3 DNA reads TGTGCCAGCAGCCCCGAGACAAACTCACCTCTCATAGTGGCTTACGAGCAGTACTTC. The chain employs TRBV3-1 (or the pseudogene TRBV3-2) and TRBJ2-7; D is unclear. Trimming left V 4 bases short and J 4 bases short, with 29 bases between. This CDR3 is 19 amino acids long. Germline V gene sequence: CDR1 LGHDT, CDR2 YNNKEL (reference sequence).

V is TRBV4-3 and J is TRBJ2-3; the match to TRBD2 covers 7 bases. The CDR3 has 16 amino acids. The ends lost 0 bases at V and 4 bases at J; junction bases unmatched: 7. The V gene's germline CDR1 is LGHNA and CDR2 YSLEER. The CDR3 protein is CASSQEVGGGADTQYF. The CDR3 DNA reads as TGCGCCAGCAGCCAAGAAGTTGGCGGGGGTGCAGATACGCAGTATTTT.

This clone has only a few counts. V gene TRBV19 combines with J gene TRBJ2-3, with TRBD2 matching 10 bases. Looked up from germline, CDR1 is LNHDA and CDR2 is SQIVND (reference sequence). V was clipped by 6 bases and J by 4 bases; unmatched bases: 7. The CDR3 covers 15 residues. CDR3: CASRSGGASPDTQYF. In DNA form, the CDR3 reads TGTGCCAGTAGAAGCGGGGGGGCGTCGCCAGATACGCAGTATTTT.

The rearrangement joins TRBV6-1 to TRBJ1-2; D is perhaps TRBD1 (5 bases). The V end lost 5 bases, the J end lost 4 bases, and 14 bases lay between the germline ends. Per the germline V gene, CDR1 is MNHNS and CDR2 is SASEGT. This CDR3 comprises 14 residues. CDR3 nucleotides: TGTGCCAGCAGTCAACTTGGGGGTCCCTATGGCTACACCTTC. Translation gives CASSQLGGPYGYTF.

The gene calls are TRBV19 and TRBJ1-2; no definite D call. This CDR3 comprises 13 residues. The V and J ends lost 6 bases and 4 bases respectively, with 12 bases between them. Germline V gene data show CDR1 as LNHDA and CDR2 as SQIVND (reference sequence). CDR3 nucleotide sequence: TGTGCCAGTAGATCGGAGCCCCTCTATGGCTACACCTTC. This codes for CASRSEPLYGYTF.

The chain carries TRBV28 and TRBJ1-1; D perhaps matches TRBD1 (6 bases). Germline values: CDR1 MDHEN, CDR2 SYDVKM. The V and J ends lost 6 bases and 1 base respectively, with 15 bases between them. The CDR3 has 15 residues. Written as DNA, the CDR3 is TGTGCCAGCAGCCCCATTCAGGGGAAGAACACTGAAGCTTTCTTT. Protein: CASSPIQGKNTEAFF.